This TCR beta chain was documented in a study of blood T cell repertoires in COVID-19. At the level of the study: The United States, Italy and Spain supplied acute and convalescent COVID-19 samples. The cDNA or gDNA used as material had been derived from T cells, B-cell-depleted T cells, or PBMCs.

Enrolled during active infection, Seattle patients were then followed longitudinally. The CDR3 consists of 16 residues. The V gene's germline CDR1 is MGHRA and CDR2 YSYEKL. V lost 2 bases, J lost 7 bases, and 7 bases stayed unmatched. Original processing notes: Reference gene primer amplification gave estimated nucleated cell counts. Data came from immunoSEQ multiplex PCR; TCRdb stores just in-frame clones and leaves some out. V, J and clone size are those of that table, while D and trimming were read from the DNA. The sample records a few hundred thousand clones, approximately 88% being singletons. Sequencing used peripheral blood. This receptor was taken from a woman in her 70s with COVID-19, enrolled during active disease. This chain connects TRBV4-1 to TRBJ1-5, with 11 bases that match TRBD1. The CDR3 nucleotides are TGCGCCAGCAGCCAACCGGGACAGGGGGTCGGGCAGCCCCAGCATTTT. Residues: CASSQPGQGVGQPQHF.